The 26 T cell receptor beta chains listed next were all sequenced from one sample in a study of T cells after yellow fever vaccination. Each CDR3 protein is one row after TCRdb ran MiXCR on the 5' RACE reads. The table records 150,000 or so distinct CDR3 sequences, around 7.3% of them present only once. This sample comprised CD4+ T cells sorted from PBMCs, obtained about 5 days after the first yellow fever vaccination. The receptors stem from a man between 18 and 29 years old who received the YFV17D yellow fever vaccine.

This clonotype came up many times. The CDR3 reads CASSPGDFSYGYTF. In DNA form, the CDR3 reads TGCGCCAGCAGCCCTGGAGATTTTTCCTATGGCTACACCTTC. This chain links TRBV5-1 with TRBJ1-2; D is unresolved. This CDR3 has 14 amino acids. CDR1 is SGHRS, CDR2 YFSETQ, per germline. Trimming took 4 bases from V and 4 from J, leaving 14 bases between them.

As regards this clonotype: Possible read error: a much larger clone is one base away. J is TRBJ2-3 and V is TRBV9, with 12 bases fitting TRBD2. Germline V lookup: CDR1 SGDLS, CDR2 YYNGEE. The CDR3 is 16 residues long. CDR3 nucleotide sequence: TGTTCCAGCAGCCCCCCTAGCGGGGGGGGGACAGATACGCAGTATTTT. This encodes CSSSPPSGGGTDTQYF.

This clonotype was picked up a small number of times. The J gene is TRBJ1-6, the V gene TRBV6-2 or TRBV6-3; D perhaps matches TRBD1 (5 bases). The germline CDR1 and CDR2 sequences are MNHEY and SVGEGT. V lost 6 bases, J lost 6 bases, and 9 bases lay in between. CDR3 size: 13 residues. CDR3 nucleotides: TGTGCCAGCAGACGACAGATTAATTCACCCCTCCACTTT. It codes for CASRRQINSPLHF.

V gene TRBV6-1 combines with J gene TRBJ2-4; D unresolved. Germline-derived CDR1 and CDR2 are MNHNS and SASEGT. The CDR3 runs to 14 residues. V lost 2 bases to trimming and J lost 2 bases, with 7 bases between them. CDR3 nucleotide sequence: TGTGCCAGCAGTGAACTCCTTTCCAAAAACATTCAGTACTTC. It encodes CASSELLSKNIQYF.

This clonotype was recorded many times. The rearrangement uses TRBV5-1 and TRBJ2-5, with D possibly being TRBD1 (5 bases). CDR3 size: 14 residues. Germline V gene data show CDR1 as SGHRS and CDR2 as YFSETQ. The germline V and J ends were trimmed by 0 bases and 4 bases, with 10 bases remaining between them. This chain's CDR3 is CASSLEGPRETQYF. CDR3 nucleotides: TGCGCCAGCAGCTTGGAGGGGCCGAGAGAGACCCAGTACTTC. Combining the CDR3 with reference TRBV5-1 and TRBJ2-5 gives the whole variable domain KAGVTQTPRYLIKTRGQQVTLSCSPISGHRSVSWYQQTPGQGLQFLFEYFSETQRNKGNFPGRFSGRQFSNSRSEMNVSTLELGDSALYLCASSLEGPRETQYFGPGTRLLVL.

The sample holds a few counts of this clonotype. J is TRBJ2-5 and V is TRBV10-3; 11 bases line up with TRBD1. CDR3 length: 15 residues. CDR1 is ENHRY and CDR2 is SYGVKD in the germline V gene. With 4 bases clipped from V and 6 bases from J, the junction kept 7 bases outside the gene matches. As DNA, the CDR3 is TGTGCCATCAGTGCCGGGGACAGGGGGTGGCAGACCCAGTACTTC. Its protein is CAISAGDRGWQTQYF.

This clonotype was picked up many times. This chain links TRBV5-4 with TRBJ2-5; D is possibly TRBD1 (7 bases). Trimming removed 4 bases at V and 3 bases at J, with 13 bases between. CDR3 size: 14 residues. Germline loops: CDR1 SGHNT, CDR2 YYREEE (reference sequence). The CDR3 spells CASSAGQPEETQYF. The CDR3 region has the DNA TGTGCCAGCAGCGCGGGACAGCCAGAAGAGACCCAGTACTTC.

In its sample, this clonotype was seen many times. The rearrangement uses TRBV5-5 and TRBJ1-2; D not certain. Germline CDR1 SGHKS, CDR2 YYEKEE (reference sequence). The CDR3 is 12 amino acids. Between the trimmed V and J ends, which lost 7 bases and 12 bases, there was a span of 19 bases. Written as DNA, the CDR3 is TGTGCCAGCGGGATATTCGGAGGTGTGGACACCTTC. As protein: CASGIFGGVDTF.

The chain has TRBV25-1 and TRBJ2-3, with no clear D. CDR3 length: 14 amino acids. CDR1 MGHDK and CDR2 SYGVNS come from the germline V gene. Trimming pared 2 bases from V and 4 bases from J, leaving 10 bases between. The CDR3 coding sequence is TGTGCCAGCAGTGAACGTCGAGTGGCAGATACGCAGTATTTT. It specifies CASSERRVADTQYF.

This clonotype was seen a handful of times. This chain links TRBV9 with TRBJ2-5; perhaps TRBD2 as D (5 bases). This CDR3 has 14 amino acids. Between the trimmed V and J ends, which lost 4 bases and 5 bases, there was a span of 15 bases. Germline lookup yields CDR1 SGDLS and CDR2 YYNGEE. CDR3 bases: TGTGCCAGCAGCCGGCTTTGGAGGACGGAGACCCAGTACTTC. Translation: CASSRLWRTETQYF.

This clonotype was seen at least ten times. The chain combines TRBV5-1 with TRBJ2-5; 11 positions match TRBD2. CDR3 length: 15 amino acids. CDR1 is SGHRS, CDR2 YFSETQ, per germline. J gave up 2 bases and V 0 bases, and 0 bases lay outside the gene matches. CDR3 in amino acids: CASSLGTSGQETQYF. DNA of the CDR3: TGCGCCAGCAGCTTGGGGACTAGCGGGCAAGAGACCCAGTACTTC.

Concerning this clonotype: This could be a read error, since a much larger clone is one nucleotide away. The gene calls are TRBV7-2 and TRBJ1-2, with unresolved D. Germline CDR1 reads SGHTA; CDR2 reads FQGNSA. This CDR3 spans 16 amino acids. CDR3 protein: CGSSLGLSPSSWGYTF. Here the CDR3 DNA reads TGTGGCAGCAGCTTAGGTCTCAGTCCGTCTTCATGGGGCTACACCTTC. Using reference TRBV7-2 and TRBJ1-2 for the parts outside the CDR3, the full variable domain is GAGVSQSPSNKVTEKGKDVELRCDPISGHTALYWYRQSLGQGLEFLIYFQGNSAPDKSGLPSDRFSAERTGGSVSTLTIQRTQQEDSAVYLCGSSLGLSPSSWGYTFGSGTRLTVV.

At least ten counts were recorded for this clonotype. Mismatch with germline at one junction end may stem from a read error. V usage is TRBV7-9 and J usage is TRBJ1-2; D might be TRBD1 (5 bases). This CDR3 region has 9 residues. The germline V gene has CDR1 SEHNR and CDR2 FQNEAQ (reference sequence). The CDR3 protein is CASSLATDF. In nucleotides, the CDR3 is TGTGCCAGCAGCTTAGCGACAGACTTC.

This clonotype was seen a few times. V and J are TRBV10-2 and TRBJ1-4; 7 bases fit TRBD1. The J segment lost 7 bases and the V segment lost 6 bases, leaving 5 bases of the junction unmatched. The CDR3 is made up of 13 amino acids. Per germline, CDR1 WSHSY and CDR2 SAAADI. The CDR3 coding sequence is TGCGCCAGCAGCCGGGGACAGAGTGAAAAACTGTTTTTT. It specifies CASSRGQSEKLFF.

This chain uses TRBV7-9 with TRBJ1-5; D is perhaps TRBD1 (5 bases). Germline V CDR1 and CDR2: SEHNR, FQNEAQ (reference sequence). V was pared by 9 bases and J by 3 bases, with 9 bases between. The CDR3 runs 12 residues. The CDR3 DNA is TGTGCCAGGCAGGGTTCCAATCAGCCCCAGCATTTT. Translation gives CARQGSNQPQHF.

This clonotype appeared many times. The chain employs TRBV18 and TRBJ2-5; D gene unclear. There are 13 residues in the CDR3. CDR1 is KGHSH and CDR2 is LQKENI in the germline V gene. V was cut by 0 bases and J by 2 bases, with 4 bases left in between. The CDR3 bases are TGTGCCAGCTCACCACCAGGACAAGAGACCCAGTACTTC. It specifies CASSPPGQETQYF. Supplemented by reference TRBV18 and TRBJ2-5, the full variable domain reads NAGVMQNPRHLVRRRGQEARLRCSPMKGHSHVYWYRQLPEEGLKFMVYLQKENIIDESGMPKERFSAEFPKEGPSILRIQQVVRGDSAAYFCASSPPGQETQYFGPGTRLLVL.

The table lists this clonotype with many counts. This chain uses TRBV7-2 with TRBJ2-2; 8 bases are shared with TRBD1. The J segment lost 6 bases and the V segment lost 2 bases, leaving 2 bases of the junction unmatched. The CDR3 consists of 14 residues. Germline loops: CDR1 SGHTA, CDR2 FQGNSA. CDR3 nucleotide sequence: TGTGCCAGCAGCTTACAACAGGGGGCCGGGGAGCTGTTTTTT. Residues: CASSLQQGAGELFF.

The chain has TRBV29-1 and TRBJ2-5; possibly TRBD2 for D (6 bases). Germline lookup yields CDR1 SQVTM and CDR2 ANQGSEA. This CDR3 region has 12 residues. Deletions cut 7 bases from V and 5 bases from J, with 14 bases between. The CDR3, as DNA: TGCAGCGCCAGCATAGCGGAGGAGACCCAGTACTTC. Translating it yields CSASIAEETQYF.

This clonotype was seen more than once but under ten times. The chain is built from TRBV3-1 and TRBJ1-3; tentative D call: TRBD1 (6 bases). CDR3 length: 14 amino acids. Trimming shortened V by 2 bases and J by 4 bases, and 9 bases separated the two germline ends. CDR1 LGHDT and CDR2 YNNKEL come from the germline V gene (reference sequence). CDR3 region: CASSQRTEGNTIYF. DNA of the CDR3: TGTGCCAGCAGCCAAAGGACAGAGGGAAACACCATATATTTT.

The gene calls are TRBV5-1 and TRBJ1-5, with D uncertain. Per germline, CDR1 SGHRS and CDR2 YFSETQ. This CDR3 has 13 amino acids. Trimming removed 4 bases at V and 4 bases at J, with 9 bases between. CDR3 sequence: CASSMNVNQPQHF. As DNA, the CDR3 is TGCGCCAGCAGCATGAATGTTAATCAGCCCCAGCATTTT.

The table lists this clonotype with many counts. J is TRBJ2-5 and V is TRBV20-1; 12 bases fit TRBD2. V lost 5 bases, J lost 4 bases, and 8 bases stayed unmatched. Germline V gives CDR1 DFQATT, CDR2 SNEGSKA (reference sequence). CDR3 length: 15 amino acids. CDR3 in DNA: TGCAGTGCTGTCCCGGGACTAGCGGGCGGAGAGACCCAGTACTTC. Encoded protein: CSAVPGLAGGETQYF.

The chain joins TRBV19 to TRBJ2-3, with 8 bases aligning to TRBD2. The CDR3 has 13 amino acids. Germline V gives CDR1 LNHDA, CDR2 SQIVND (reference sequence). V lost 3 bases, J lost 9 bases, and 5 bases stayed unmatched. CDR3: CASSMSAGGTQYF. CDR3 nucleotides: TGTGCCAGTAGTATGTCGGCGGGGGGAACGCAGTATTTT.

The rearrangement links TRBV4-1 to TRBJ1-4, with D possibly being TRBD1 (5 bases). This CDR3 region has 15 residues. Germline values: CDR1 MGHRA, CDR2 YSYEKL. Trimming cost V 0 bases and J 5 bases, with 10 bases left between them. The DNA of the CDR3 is TGCGCCAGCAGCCAAGAATGGCAGGGAAATGAAAAACTGTTTTTT. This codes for CASSQEWQGNEKLFF.

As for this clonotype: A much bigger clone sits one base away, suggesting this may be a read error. CDR3 residues: CSATRGTEAYEQYF. CDR3 in DNA: TGCAGCGCTACCCGGGGGACAGAGGCGTACGAGCAGTACTTC. The chain couples TRBV29-1 to TRBJ2-7; TRBD1 is a possible D gene (7 bases). This CDR3 is built from 14 residues. Germline values: CDR1 SQVTM, CDR2 ANQGSEA. Trimming took 7 bases from V and 4 from J, leaving 20 bases between them.

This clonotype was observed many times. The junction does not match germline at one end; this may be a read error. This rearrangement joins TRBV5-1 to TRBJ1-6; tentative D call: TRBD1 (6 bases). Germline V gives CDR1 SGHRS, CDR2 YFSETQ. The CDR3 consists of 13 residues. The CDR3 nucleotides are TGCGCCAGCAGTTTGGACAGTAATTCACCCCTCCACTTT. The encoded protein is CASSLDSNSPLHF. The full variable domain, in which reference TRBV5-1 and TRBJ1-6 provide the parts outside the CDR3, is KAGVTQTPRYLIKTRGQQVTLSCSPISGHRSVSWYQQTPGQGLQFLFEYFSETQRNKGNFPGRFSGRQFSNSRSEMNVSTLELGDSALYLCASSLDSNSPLHFGNGTRLTVT.

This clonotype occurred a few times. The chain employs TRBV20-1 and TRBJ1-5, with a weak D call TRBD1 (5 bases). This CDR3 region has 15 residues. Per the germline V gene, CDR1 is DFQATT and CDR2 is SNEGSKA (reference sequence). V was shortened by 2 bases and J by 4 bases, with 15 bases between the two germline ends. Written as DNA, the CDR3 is TGCAGTGCTAGACGGGGGATGCGGCTGAATCAGCCCCAGCATTTT. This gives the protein CSARRGMRLNQPQHF.